This T cell receptor (beta chain) was retrieved from a study of vaccination and CD4 T cells after COVID-19. The wider study: Convalescent participants consisted of six males and four females, two being Hispanic. Regarding the study as a whole: Post-infection sampling omitted early timepoints and covered relatively few convalescent patients.

As for treatment: approximately 9-day PBMC culture with coronavirus spike peptide pools or control peptides (ViraFEST assay). Antigen-specific T cells were expanded with peptide pools by ViraFEST, and TCRs were then sequenced. Researchers used the Oncomine TCR Beta short-read assay to sequence DNA from cultured CD4+ T cells. In this case, cultured CD4+ T cells provided the extracted genomic DNA. TCRdb processed the PCR reads anew with MiXCR; each CDR3 protein has one entry. The profile shows about 15,000 distinct CDR3 sequences, over 55% of them singletons. To note about this clonotype: Its antigen is unknown.

The V end was cut by 3 bases, the J end by 7 bases, with 16 bases between. Germline assignment: CDR1 MDHEN and CDR2 SYDVKM. The CDR3 extends over 14 amino acids. Specimen: CD4+ T cells from blood, cultured in vitro. The V and J genes are TRBV28 and TRBJ2-7, with D perhaps TRBD1 or TRBD2 (5 bases each). The clonotype originates from a human donor who had recovered from COVID-19. The CDR3 nucleotides are TGTGCCAGCAGTTTCGGGGCCCAACGAGGGGAGCAGTACTTC. It is translated as CASSFGAQRGEQYF.